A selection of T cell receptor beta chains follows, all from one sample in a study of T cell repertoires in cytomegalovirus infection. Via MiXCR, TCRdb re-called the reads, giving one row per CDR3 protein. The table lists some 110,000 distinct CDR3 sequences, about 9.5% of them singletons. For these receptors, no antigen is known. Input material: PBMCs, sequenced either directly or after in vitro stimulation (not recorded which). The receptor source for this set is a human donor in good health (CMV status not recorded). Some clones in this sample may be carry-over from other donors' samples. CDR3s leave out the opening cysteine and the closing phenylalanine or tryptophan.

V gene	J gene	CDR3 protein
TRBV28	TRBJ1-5	ASSLFLAQPQH
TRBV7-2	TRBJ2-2	ASSLAVTGELF
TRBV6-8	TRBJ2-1	ASSYNSGTSGRGKQF
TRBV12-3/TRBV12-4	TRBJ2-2	ASSRPGLQNTGELF
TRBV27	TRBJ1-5	ASSHHAGGNQPQH
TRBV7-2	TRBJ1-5	ASSHYDRGNQPQH
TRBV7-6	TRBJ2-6	APQGVSLPSGANVLT
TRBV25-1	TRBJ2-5	ASSEVSRGETQY
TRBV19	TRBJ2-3	ASSIRIAPDTQY
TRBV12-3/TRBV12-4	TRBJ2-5	ASSTQLGGRRETQY
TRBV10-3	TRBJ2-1	AISEDSYNEQF
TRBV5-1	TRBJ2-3	ASSWSGTGRDTQY
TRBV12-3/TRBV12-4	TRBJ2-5	ASKLGGQETQY
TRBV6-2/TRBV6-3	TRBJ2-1	ASSLTGVGQF
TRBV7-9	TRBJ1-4	ASSSAAGNEKLF